This T cell receptor (beta chain) comes out of a study of T cells in Graves' hyperthyroidism and ophthalmopathy. Study-wide results and caveats: Ophthalmopathy and stable hyperthyroidism were separated by a 13 V-J model.

Template material for amplifying TCR beta CDR3 regions consisted of RNA transcripts. Carried out on the TCR CDR3, a first-round RT-PCR used the HTBI primer set. A single record per CDR3 protein comes from TCRdb applying MiXCR to the multiplex PCR reads. Of hundreds of thousands of distinct CDR3 sequences in the sample, about 13% were seen once. Germline CDR1 DFQATT, CDR2 SNEGSKA (reference sequence). V was clipped by 1 base and J by 4 bases; unmatched bases: 2. The CDR3 has 13 amino acids. This clonotype was detected many times. Its specificity is not known. The study enrolled patients aged 18 to 65 with newly diagnosed hyperthyroidism of under 2 months' duration.

This TCR came from a young woman with Graves' hyperthyroidism. The V and J genes are TRBV20-1 and TRBJ1-2; 8 nucleotides align to TRBD1. Material for sequencing was blood. The CDR3 region is CSARVGTGYGYTF. The CDR3 coding sequence is TGCAGTGCTAGAGTCGGGACAGGCTATGGCTACACCTTC.